This T cell receptor beta chain was sequenced for a study of shared clonotypes between healthy human individuals. Study at large: Three plates each covered CD4 naive and memory; CD8 naive two, CD8 memory one.

The study separated CD4+ cells into CD45RA+ naive and CD45RA-negative memory subsets. The ends lost 5 bases at V and 8 bases at J; junction bases unmatched: 6. Germline CDR1 reads MDHEN; CDR2 reads SYDVKM. This CDR3 is 14 amino acids long. A remark on this clone: Its antigen is as yet unknown.

Study-wide points: The sole specimen, blood, was sampled, and tissue repertoires likely differ.

Sequenced by immunoSEQ multiplex PCR; TCRdb stores in-frame clones only, minus some. Of over a million clones detected, more than 95% appear once; the ten largest clones hold about 1.2%. The clonotype comes from a man aged 25-40 years in good health. This chain uses TRBV28 with TRBJ1-4; TRBD1 aligns across 9 bases. Sequenced material: naive CD4+ T cells sorted from blood. Subset indicated: CD45RA+ positively selected. The CDR3 DNA follows: TGTGCCAGCAGTGCTACAGGGGGCCGGGAAAAACTGTTTTTT. Amino acid sequence: CASSATGGREKLFF.